A selection of T cell receptor beta chains follows, all from one sample in a study of early T cells in non-severe SARS-CoV-2 infection. TCRdb re-analysed the 5' RACE reads in MiXCR, keeping a single row per CDR3 protein. Of 65,000 to 95,000 distinct CDR3 sequences listed, about 17% are singletons. The sample comprised whole blood. These receptor sequences come from an adult who was a healthcare worker with PCR-confirmed SARS-CoV-2 infection or an uninfected control (not recorded which). CDR3s include the opening cysteine and the closing phenylalanine or tryptophan. Each record gives: J gene, V gene, CDR3 protein.

j_call: TRBJ2-2; v_call: TRBV19; cdr3_aa: CASSTIGTGNTGELFF
j_call: TRBJ1-2; v_call: TRBV19; cdr3_aa: CASTTPGISYGYTF
j_call: TRBJ1-2; v_call: TRBV11-3; cdr3_aa: CASSPSWGANYGYTF
j_call: TRBJ2-3; v_call: TRBV12-3/TRBV12-4; cdr3_aa: CASRDRGTDTQYF
j_call: TRBJ2-5; v_call: TRBV27; cdr3_aa: CASSQLAPGGTQYF
j_call: TRBJ1-2; v_call: TRBV28; cdr3_aa: CASSFLYYGYTF
j_call: TRBJ1-2; v_call: TRBV19; cdr3_aa: CASSSRDSYGYTF
j_call: TRBJ2-5; v_call: TRBV29-1; cdr3_aa: CSVGTSGSQETQYF
j_call: TRBJ1-6; v_call: TRBV6-6; cdr3_aa: CASSYPRLGGTGDNSPLHF
j_call: TRBJ2-6; v_call: TRBV6-6; cdr3_aa: CASSYVGSGANVLTF
j_call: TRBJ2-5; v_call: TRBV2; cdr3_aa: CASSEARETQYF
j_call: TRBJ2-1; v_call: TRBV4-1; cdr3_aa: CASSQDDTLSEQFF
j_call: TRBJ2-3; v_call: TRBV29-1; cdr3_aa: CSVRRGTQGTQYF
j_call: TRBJ1-2; v_call: TRBV6-5; cdr3_aa: CASRQVAEANYGYTF
j_call: TRBJ1-4; v_call: TRBV5-1; cdr3_aa: CASTLGGLTNEKLFF
j_call: TRBJ1-4; v_call: TRBV18; cdr3_aa: CASSPLPPQSSEKLFF